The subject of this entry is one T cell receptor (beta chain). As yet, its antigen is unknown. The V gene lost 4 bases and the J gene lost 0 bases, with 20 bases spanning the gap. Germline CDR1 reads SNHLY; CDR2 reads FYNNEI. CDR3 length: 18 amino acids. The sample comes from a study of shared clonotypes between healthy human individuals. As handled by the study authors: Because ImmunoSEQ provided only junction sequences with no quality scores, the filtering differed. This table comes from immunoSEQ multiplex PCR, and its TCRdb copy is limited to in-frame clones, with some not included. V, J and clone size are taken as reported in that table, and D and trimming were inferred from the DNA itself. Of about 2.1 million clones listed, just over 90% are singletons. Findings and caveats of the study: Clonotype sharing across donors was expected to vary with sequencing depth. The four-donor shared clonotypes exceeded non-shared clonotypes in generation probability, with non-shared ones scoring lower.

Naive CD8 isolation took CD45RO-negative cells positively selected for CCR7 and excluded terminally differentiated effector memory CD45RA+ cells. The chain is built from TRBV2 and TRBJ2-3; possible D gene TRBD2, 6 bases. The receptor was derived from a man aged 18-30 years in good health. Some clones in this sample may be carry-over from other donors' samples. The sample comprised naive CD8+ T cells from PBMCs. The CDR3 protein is CASSGYPTRGASTDTQYF. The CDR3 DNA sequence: TGTGCCAGCAGTGGCTACCCGACACGCGGGGCAAGCACAGATACGCAGTATTTT.